Each of the 28 T cell receptor beta chains below was sequenced from the same sample in a study of blood T cell repertoires in COVID-19. Sequencing was performed with immunoSEQ multiplex PCR; in TCRdb, only in-frame clones are kept and a portion is missing. Of 490,000 or so clones in the sample, about nine tenths were seen once. Sample: PBMCs or T cells enriched from blood (not recorded which). These receptors all stem from an older woman who had recovered from COVID-19.

In its sample, this clone was seen a few times. V and J are TRBV5-1 and TRBJ1-3; the match to TRBD1 covers 7 bases. The V and J ends lost 1 base and 1 base, in that order; junction bases with no gene match: 5. Germline V gene lookup returns CDR1 SGHRS and CDR2 YFSETQ. This CDR3 region has 16 residues. The CDR3 is CASSLYRGASGNTIYF. CDR3 coding DNA: TGCGCCAGCAGCTTGTACAGGGGAGCATCTGGAAACACCATATATTTT. The whole variable domain, remainder taken from reference TRBV5-1 and TRBJ1-3, is KAGVTQTPRYLIKTRGQQVTLSCSPISGHRSVSWYQQTPGQGLQFLFEYFSETQRNKGNFPGRFSGRQFSNSRSEMNVSTLELGDSALYLCASSLYRGASGNTIYFGEGSWLTVV.

V gene TRBV9 combines with J gene TRBJ2-3; no clear D. Deletions cut 0 bases from V and 4 bases from J, with 12 bases between. Germline values: CDR1 SGDLS, CDR2 YYNGEE. This CDR3 contains 15 residues. The CDR3 DNA is TGTGCCAGCAGCGTAGGGGCAGGTCCCCCAGATACGCAGTATTTT. It specifies CASSVGAGPPDTQYF.

This chain links TRBV6-5 with TRBJ2-5; 8 positions agree with TRBD2. Per the germline V gene, CDR1 is MNHEY and CDR2 is SVGAGI. The length of the CDR3 is 15 residues. V was pared by 5 bases and J by 4 bases, with 9 bases of the junction left unmatched. CDR3 bases: TGTGCCAGCAGTACCGGGGGGAGCGGGGGAGAGACCCAGTACTTC. Amino acids: CASSTGGSGGETQYF.

The V gene is TRBV7-2, the J gene TRBJ2-2, with TRBD1 identical over 9 bases. The CDR3 has 16 amino acids. From germline, CDR1 is SGHTA and CDR2 FQGNSA. With 5 bases clipped from V and 5 bases from J, the junction kept 9 bases outside the gene matches. The CDR3: CASSTPRDRVTGELFF. The CDR3 coding sequence is TGTGCCAGCAGCACCCCTCGGGACAGGGTTACCGGGGAGCTGTTTTTT. The full variable domain, its missing parts supplied by reference TRBV7-2 and TRBJ2-2, is GAGVSQSPSNKVTEKGKDVELRCDPISGHTALYWYRQSLGQGLEFLIYFQGNSAPDKSGLPSDRFSAERTGGSVSTLTIQRTQQEDSAVYLCASSTPRDRVTGELFFGEGSRLTVL.

The chain combines TRBV2 with TRBJ2-7; D is possibly TRBD1 (7 bases). With 6 bases removed from V and 7 bases from J, the gap between germline ends came to 16 bases. Germline V gives CDR1 SNHLY, CDR2 FYNNEI. The CDR3 length is 13 residues. CDR3 loop: CASSAGQYGEQYV. The CDR3 DNA reads TGTGCCAGCAGCGCGGGACAGTACGGAGAGCAGTACGTC.

This clone has more than one count but fewer than ten. Other DNA sequences in the sample encode the same CDR3. The rearrangement joins TRBV11-2 to TRBJ1-1, with D unclear. This CDR3 is built from 13 residues. The V gene's germline CDR1 is SGHAT and CDR2 FQNNGV. The germline V and J ends were trimmed by 2 bases and 0 bases, with 4 bases remaining between them. This CDR3 is CASSLTLNTEAFF. DNA of the CDR3: TGTGCCAGCAGCTTAACTTTGAACACTGAAGCTTTCTTT.

The V and J genes are TRBV27 and TRBJ1-1, with D possibly being TRBD1 (5 bases). Trimming pared 0 bases from V and 1 base from J, leaving 9 bases between. CDR3 length: 15 amino acids. Germline CDR1 is MNHEY and CDR2 is SMNVEV (reference sequence). The CDR3 DNA reads as TGTGCCAGCAGTTTATCCTCGACAGCGAACACTGAAGCTTTCTTT. It encodes CASSLSSTANTEAFF.

V and J are TRBV7-8 and TRBJ1-2; weak D call: TRBD1 (5 bases). V was pared by 7 bases and J by 8 bases, with 14 bases between. The germline CDR1 and CDR2 sequences are SGHVS and FQNEAQ. There are 12 residues in the CDR3. CDR3 nucleotides: TGTGCCAGCACGAATCAGGGTGACGGCTACACCTTC. Its translation: CASTNQGDGYTF.

Worth noting for this clone: Other nucleotide sequences from this sample produce the same CDR3. V usage is TRBV3-1 (or the pseudogene TRBV3-2) and J usage is TRBJ1-3; the D gene is possibly TRBD1 (5 bases). The germline V and J ends were trimmed by 1 base and 2 bases, with 6 bases remaining between them. Germline V gene sequence: CDR1 LGHDT, CDR2 YNNKEL (reference sequence). The CDR3 runs 14 residues. The CDR3 DNA reads TGTGCCAGCAGCCAAGGGGGCACTGGAAACACCATATATTTT. Translating gives CASSQGGTGNTIYF.

The CDR3 loop is CATSGAREDTDTQYF. CDR3 DNA: TGTGCCACCAGTGGGGCCAGGGAGGACACAGATACGCAGTATTTT. The chain links TRBV24-1 to TRBJ2-3; a possible D gene is TRBD2 (6 bases). The length of the CDR3 is 15 residues. Trimming cost V 5 bases and J 2 bases, with 13 bases left between them. Looked up from germline, CDR1 is KGHDR and CDR2 is SFDVKD.

The chain links TRBV29-1 to TRBJ1-1, with D possibly matching TRBD1 (5 bases). The CDR3 is 11 amino acids. The germline V gene encodes CDR1 SQVTM and CDR2 ANQGSEA. V was clipped by 8 bases and J by 6 bases, with 13 bases between them. For the CDR3, the DNA is TGCAGCTCCAGGGATGGAGCTGAAGCTTTCTTT. Translated: CSSRDGAEAFF. The full variable domain, its missing parts supplied by reference TRBV29-1 and TRBJ1-1, is SAVISQKPSRDICQRGTSLTIQCQVDSQVTMMFWYRQQPGQSLTLIATANQGSEATYESGFVIDKFPISRPNLTFSTLTVSNMSPEDSSIYLCSSRDGAEAFFGQGTRLTVV.

This clone was counted at least ten times. The rearrangement uses TRBV5-1 and TRBJ1-1; D not resolved. Germline V gene lookup returns CDR1 SGHRS and CDR2 YFSETQ. This CDR3 comprises 15 residues. V was cut by 7 bases and J by 3 bases, with 19 bases left in between. CDR3 residues: CASSPDGRSHTEAFF. As DNA, the CDR3 is TGCGCCAGCTCCCCCGATGGGAGGAGTCACACTGAAGCTTTCTTT.

This clone was recorded a few times. V and J are TRBV6-5 and TRBJ1-5; no clear D. The length of the CDR3 is 13 residues. Germline V gene data show CDR1 as MNHEY and CDR2 as SVGAGI. Trimming took off 6 bases at V and 3 bases at J, with 9 bases between the two ends. DNA for the CDR3: TGTGCCAGCAGACAACAGCTCAATCAGCCCCAGCATTTT. Amino acids: CASRQQLNQPQHF.

The rearrangement joins TRBV12-3 or TRBV12-4 to TRBJ1-3, with no clear D. Deletions cut 5 bases from V and 2 bases from J, with 7 bases between. The CDR3 loop spans 13 amino acids. Here the CDR3 reads CASSALAGNTIYF. In nucleotides, the CDR3 is TGTGCCAGCAGTGCCCTAGCTGGAAACACCATATATTTT.

The chain joins TRBV9 to TRBJ2-3; 9 bases align to TRBD2. The CDR3 has 15 amino acids. J lost 9 bases, V lost 6 bases, and 14 bases had no gene match. The germline V gene has CDR1 SGDLS and CDR2 YYNGEE. The CDR3 here is CASNQLAGTAGTQYF. DNA of the CDR3: TGTGCCAGCAACCAACTAGCGGGCACGGCGGGAACGCAGTATTTT.

The chain joins TRBV7-2 to TRBJ1-6; the match to TRBD1 covers 8 bases. This CDR3 has 16 amino acids. The germline gives CDR1 SGHTA, CDR2 FQGNSA. The V segment lost 5 bases and the J segment 2 bases; nucleotides outside the gene matches: 5. The CDR3 nucleotides are TGTGCCAGCAGCCCTAGGACAGGGACCTATAATTCACCCCTCCACTTT. Protein product: CASSPRTGTYNSPLHF.

This chain links TRBV15 with TRBJ1-4, with 8 bases aligning to TRBD1. This CDR3 is built from 18 residues. Per germline, CDR1 LNHNV and CDR2 YYDKDF (reference sequence). After removal of 4 bases from V and 6 bases from J, the junction contained 16 bases not matched to a gene. This chain's CDR3 is CATSIPSPNRGVDEKLFF. CDR3 DNA sequence: TGTGCCACCAGCATCCCCAGCCCGAACAGGGGGGTGGATGAAAAACTGTTTTTT.

This clone was observed once. The CDR3: CASSSRPAGGYTF. CDR3 sequence (DNA): TGTGCCAGCAGTTCCCGGCCCGCGGGTGGCTACACCTTC. The V gene is TRBV12-3 or TRBV12-4, the J gene TRBJ1-2; unclear D gene. The CDR3 is 13 amino acids. V was clipped by 4 bases and J by 7 bases, with 13 bases between them.

V gene TRBV19 combines with J gene TRBJ1-3, with 7 bases aligning to TRBD1. This CDR3 is 15 amino acids long. CDR1 and CDR2 (germline): LNHDA, SQIVND (reference sequence). V was pared by 4 bases and J by 4 bases, with 7 bases of the junction left unmatched. CDR3 amino acids: CASSKGGAGGNTIYF. The CDR3 DNA reads as TGTGCCAGTAGTAAAGGGGGCGCAGGAGGAAACACCATATATTTT. Based on the CDR3 plus reference TRBV19 and TRBJ1-3, the full variable domain is DGGITQSPKYLFRKEGQNVTLSCEQNLNHDAMYWYRQDPGQGLRLIYYSQIVNDFQKGDIAEGYSVSREKKESFPLTVTSAQKNPTAFYLCASSKGGAGGNTIYFGEGSWLTVV.

Comment on this clone: Sequence at one end of the junction differs from germline and may be a read error. The chain is built from TRBV7-7 and TRBJ2-3; the match to TRBD2 covers 10 bases. CDR1 and CDR2 (germline): SSHAT, FNYEAQ (reference sequence). CDR3 length equals 16 residues. CDR3 in amino acids: CASSPGLADFTDTQYF. The CDR3 nucleotides read TGTGCTAGCAGCCCTGGACTAGCGGACTTCACAGATACGCAGTATTTT.

This sequence joins TRBV7-2 and TRBJ2-3; 7 positions match TRBD2. J was trimmed by 1 base and V by 3 bases; bases with no gene match: 4. The CDR3 extends over 15 amino acids. Germline V lookup: CDR1 SGHTA, CDR2 FQGNSA. Here the CDR3 DNA reads TGTGCCAGCAGCTTCGGGGGAGGGGGCACAGATACGCAGTATTTT. Its translation is CASSFGGGGTDTQYF.

The chain combines TRBV14 with TRBJ1-4; maybe TRBD1 (5 bases). Germline V gene lookup returns CDR1 SGHDN and CDR2 FVKESK. This CDR3 contains 17 residues. V was pared by 4 bases and J by 0 bases, with 15 bases between. DNA of the CDR3: TGTGCCAGCAGCCGGTTGGGGCAGGATGCAACTAATGAAAAACTGTTTTTT. It yields the protein CASSRLGQDATNEKLFF.

The rearrangement uses TRBV6-5 and TRBJ2-5; 9 nucleotides align to TRBD2. V lost 6 bases, J lost 4 bases, and 9 bases stayed unmatched. This CDR3 has 15 residues. CDR1 and CDR2 (germline): MNHEY, SVGAGI. This CDR3 reads CASSWAGGLLETQYF. The CDR3 DNA reads TGTGCCAGCAGCTGGGCGGGGGGGCTTCTAGAGACCCAGTACTTC.

In its sample, this clone was seen once. The chain uses TRBV6-1 and TRBJ2-7; possible D gene TRBD1, 5 bases. CDR1 is MNHNS and CDR2 is SASEGT in the germline V gene. The CDR3 consists of 13 residues. Trimming pared 5 bases from V and 5 bases from J, leaving 13 bases between. Written as DNA, the CDR3 is TGTGCCAGCAGTTATTTGTACAGGCACGAGCAGTACGTC. Amino acid sequence: CASSYLYRHEQYV.

The chain carries TRBV6-5 and TRBJ1-4, with 7 bases identical to TRBD1. Germline assignment: CDR1 MNHEY and CDR2 SVGAGI. CDR3 length equals 14 residues. Losses at the gene ends were 5 bases for V and 7 bases for J; bases not matched to a gene: 7. The CDR3 here is CASSRDRDGEKLFF. In DNA form, the CDR3 reads TGTGCCAGCAGTCGAGACAGGGATGGTGAAAAACTGTTTTTT.

CDR3 in amino acids: CASSAPSGANVLTF. DNA for the CDR3: TGTGCCAGCAGCGCGCCCTCTGGGGCCAACGTCCTGACTTTC. This chain links TRBV5-4 with TRBJ2-6, with D hard to call. V lost 4 bases and J 0 bases, leaving 5 bases between the germline ends. The CDR3 has 14 residues. Germline V gene lookup returns CDR1 SGHNT and CDR2 YYREEE (reference sequence).

This chain links TRBV5-5 with TRBJ2-7, with no clear D. CDR1 and CDR2 from the germline V gene are SGHKS and YYEKEE (reference sequence). This CDR3 is 14 amino acids long. Trimming removed 0 bases from V and 2 bases from J, with 9 bases in between. CDR3 sequence (DNA): TGTGCCAGCAGCTTGGCGACACCCGCCTACGAGCAGTACTTC. Protein sequence: CASSLATPAYEQYF.

The V and J genes are TRBV4-1 and TRBJ2-2, with D possibly TRBD1 on 5 matching bases. Deletions cut 0 bases from V and 6 bases from J, with 17 bases between. The CDR3 is 17 amino acids. CDR1 and CDR2 (germline): MGHRA, YSYEKL. CDR3 bases: TGCGCCAGCAGCCAAGATACCCGGGCAGGGTCGTCCGGGGAGCTGTTTTTT. Amino acid sequence: CASSQDTRAGSSGELFF.